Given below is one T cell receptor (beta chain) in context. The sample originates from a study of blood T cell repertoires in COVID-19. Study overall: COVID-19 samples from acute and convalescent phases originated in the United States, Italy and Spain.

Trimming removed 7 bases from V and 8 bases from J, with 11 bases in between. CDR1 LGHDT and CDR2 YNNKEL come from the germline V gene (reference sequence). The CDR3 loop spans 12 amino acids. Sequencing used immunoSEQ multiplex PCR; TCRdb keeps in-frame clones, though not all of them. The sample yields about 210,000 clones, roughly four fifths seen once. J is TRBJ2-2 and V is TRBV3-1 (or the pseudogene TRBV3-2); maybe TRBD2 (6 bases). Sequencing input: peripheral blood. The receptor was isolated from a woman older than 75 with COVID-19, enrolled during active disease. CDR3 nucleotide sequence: TGTGCCAGCACCCCGGGGGAGGGGGAGCTGTTTTTT. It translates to CASTPGEGELFF.